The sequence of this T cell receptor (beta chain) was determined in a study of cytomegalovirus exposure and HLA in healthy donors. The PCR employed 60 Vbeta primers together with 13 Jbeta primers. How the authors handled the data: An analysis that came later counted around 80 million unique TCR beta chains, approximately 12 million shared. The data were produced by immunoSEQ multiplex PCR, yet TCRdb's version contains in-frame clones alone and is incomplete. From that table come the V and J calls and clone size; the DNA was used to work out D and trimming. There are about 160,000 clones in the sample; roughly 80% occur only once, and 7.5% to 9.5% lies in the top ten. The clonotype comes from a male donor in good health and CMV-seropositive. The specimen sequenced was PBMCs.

The CDR3 reads CASSQGSGGADEQYF. In nucleotides, the CDR3 is TGCGCCAGCAGCCAAGGAAGCGGGGGGGCGGACGAGCAGTACTTC. This chain links TRBV4-3 with TRBJ2-7; 10 nucleotides align to TRBD2. The length of the CDR3 is 15 residues. Trimming took 1 base from V and 5 from J; bases not matched to a gene: 5. CDR1 and CDR2 from the germline V gene are LGHNA and YSLEER.